This TCR beta chain comes out of a study of cytomegalovirus exposure and HLA in healthy donors. Study as a whole: In an early release, HLA-typed donors contributed 90 million or so unique TCR sequences. For the roughly 400 genotyped donors, 81% fell within the Caucasian-associated ancestry cluster.

With 60 Vbeta and 13 Jbeta primers, the PCR was carried out. Generated by immunoSEQ multiplex PCR, the TCRdb table keeps only in-frame clones and is missing some. This sample has around 80,000 clones; 78% occur once, and the top ten carry 4% to 4.5%. Concerning this clone itself: Its antigen remains unknown.

Study-wide points: Association of a missense DCLRE1C variant with TCR beta V- and J-gene trimming was reported in a later analysis. Later on, an analysis tied 15,000 or so TCR beta sequences to HLA alleles at 0.05 false discovery rate.

This CDR3 has 14 amino acids. With 2 bases clipped from V and 7 bases from J, the junction kept 7 bases outside the gene matches. CDR1 is GTSNPN and CDR2 is SVGIG in the germline V gene (reference sequence). Specimen: PBMCs. The sequence came from a middle-aged man in good health and CMV-seronegative. The chain recombines TRBV30 with TRBJ1-5; 8 nucleotides align to TRBD1. The CDR3 reads CAWSLGQGRQPQHF. The CDR3, as DNA: TGTGCCTGGAGTTTAGGACAGGGACGCCAGCCCCAGCATTTT.